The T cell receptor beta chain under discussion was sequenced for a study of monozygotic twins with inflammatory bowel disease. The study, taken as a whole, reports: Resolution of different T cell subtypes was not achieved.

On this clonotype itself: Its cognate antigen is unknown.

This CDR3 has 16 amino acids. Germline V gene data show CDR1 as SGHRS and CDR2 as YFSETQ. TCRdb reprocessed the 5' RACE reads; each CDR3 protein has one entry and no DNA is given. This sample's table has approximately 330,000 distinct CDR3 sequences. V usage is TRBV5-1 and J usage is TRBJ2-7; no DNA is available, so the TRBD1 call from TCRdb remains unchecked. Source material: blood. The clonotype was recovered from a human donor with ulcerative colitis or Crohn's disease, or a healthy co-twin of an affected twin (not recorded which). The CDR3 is CASSPGGTTSSYEQYF.